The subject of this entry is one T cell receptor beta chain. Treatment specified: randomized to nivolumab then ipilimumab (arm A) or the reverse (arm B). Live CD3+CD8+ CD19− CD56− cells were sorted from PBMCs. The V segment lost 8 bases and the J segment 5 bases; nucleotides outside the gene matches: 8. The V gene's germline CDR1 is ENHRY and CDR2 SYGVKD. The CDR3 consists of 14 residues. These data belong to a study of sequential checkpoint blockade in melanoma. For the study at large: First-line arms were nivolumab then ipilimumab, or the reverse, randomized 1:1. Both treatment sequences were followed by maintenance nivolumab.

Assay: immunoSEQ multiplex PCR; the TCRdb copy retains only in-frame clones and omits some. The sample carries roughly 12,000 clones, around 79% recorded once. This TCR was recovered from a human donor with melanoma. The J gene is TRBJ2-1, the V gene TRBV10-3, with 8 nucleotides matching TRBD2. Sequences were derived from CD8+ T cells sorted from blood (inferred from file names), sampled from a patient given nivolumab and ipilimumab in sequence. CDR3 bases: TGTGCCATCGGCGCGGGAGGTCGGGACAATGAGCAGTTCTTC. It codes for CAIGAGGRDNEQFF.